The rows below give T cell receptor beta chains drawn from one sample of a study of naive and memory T cell subsets. TCRdb ran MiXCR on the UMI-ligation and nested PCR reads and lists one entry per CDR3 protein. Of around 140,000 distinct CDR3 sequences listed, about 23% are singletons. Sequences were obtained from naive CD4+ T cells from blood. The receptors originated from a human donor in good health. Both conserved end residues are part of each CDR3. The order of the fields is CDR3 DNA, CDR3 protein, V gene, J gene, clone size, D gene. A D gene is named only where the DNA matches it firmly. Rows may omit the clone size; those that give it use once, few, many or a size class.

CDR3nt: TGTGCCAGCAGTTTAAGCGAGCAGTACTTC
CDR3aa: CASSLSEQYF
v_gene: TRBV28
j_gene: TRBJ2-7
abundance: few
d_gene: -

CDR3nt: TGCAGTGCTCCCGCAACGGGACAGCGTGTATGGGGGCAGTTCTTC
CDR3aa: CSAPATGQRVWGQFF
v_gene: TRBV20-1
j_gene: TRBJ2-1
abundance: many
d_gene: TRBD1

CDR3nt: TGTGCCATCAACGCCGGGACAGTCTACGAGCAGTACTTC
CDR3aa: CAINAGTVYEQYF
v_gene: TRBV10-3
j_gene: TRBJ2-7
abundance: -
d_gene: TRBD1

CDR3nt: TGCGCCAGCAGCTTGCAACTAGCTGCCCTCTACGAGCAGTACTTC
CDR3aa: CASSLQLAALYEQYF
v_gene: TRBV5-1
j_gene: TRBJ2-7
abundance: few
d_gene: -

CDR3nt: TGTGCCAGCAGTTTAATTGGGCCTAGCAATCAGCCCCAGCATTTT
CDR3aa: CASSLIGPSNQPQHF
v_gene: TRBV28
j_gene: TRBJ1-5
abundance: few
d_gene: -

CDR3nt: TGTGCCAGCAGCTCCGGGATTCGCACAGATACGCAGTATTTT
CDR3aa: CASSSGIRTDTQYF
v_gene: TRBV11-2
j_gene: TRBJ2-3
abundance: -
d_gene: -

CDR3nt: TGCAGTGCTAGAGATCATGGGGACTCCCTCTACGAGCAGTACTTC
CDR3aa: CSARDHGDSLYEQYF
v_gene: TRBV20-1
j_gene: TRBJ2-7
abundance: -
d_gene: -

CDR3nt: TGTGCCAGCAGGGTGGGGGGGACCAAAAACATTCAGTACTTC
CDR3aa: CASRVGGTKNIQYF
v_gene: TRBV27
j_gene: TRBJ2-4
abundance: few
d_gene: TRBD2

CDR3nt: TGTGCCAGCAGCTTGGCCAGGACAACTGGGCTAAAGGAGCAGTACTTC
CDR3aa: CASSLARTTGLKEQYF
v_gene: TRBV11-2
j_gene: TRBJ2-7
abundance: many
d_gene: -

CDR3nt: TGTGCCTGGAGCGAGCTGGACTCGAGCAAGCAGTACTTC
CDR3aa: CAWSELDSSKQYF
v_gene: TRBV30
j_gene: TRBJ2-7
abundance: few
d_gene: -

CDR3nt: TGTGCCAGCAGTGGAAGCGGGAGGGCGACAGATACGCAGTATTTT
CDR3aa: CASSGSGRATDTQYF
v_gene: TRBV28
j_gene: TRBJ2-3
abundance: -
d_gene: TRBD2

CDR3nt: TGTGCCAGCAGCTACGACAGGATTAAGGGGCCCCAGCATTTT
CDR3aa: CASSYDRIKGPQHF
v_gene: TRBV7-9
j_gene: TRBJ1-5
abundance: few
d_gene: -

CDR3nt: TGCAGTGCCCGAAAAAGGCGGGAGACCTCTTACGAGCAGTACTTC
CDR3aa: CSARKRRETSYEQYF
v_gene: TRBV20-1
j_gene: TRBJ2-7
abundance: -
d_gene: TRBD2

CDR3nt: TGCGCCAGCCTAGTCACAGGGGTCAATCAGCCCCAGCATTTT
CDR3aa: CASLVTGVNQPQHF
v_gene: TRBV4-1
j_gene: TRBJ1-5
abundance: few
d_gene: TRBD1

CDR3nt: TGCAGCGTCGGCTTCGGGGACAGGGGGTGGACTGAAGCTTTCTTT
CDR3aa: CSVGFGDRGWTEAFF
v_gene: TRBV29-1
j_gene: TRBJ1-1
abundance: few
d_gene: TRBD1

CDR3nt: TGCGCCAGCAGCCTGAGCGGCCTCTACAATGAGCAGTTCTTC
CDR3aa: CASSLSGLYNEQFF
v_gene: TRBV5-1
j_gene: TRBJ2-1
abundance: -
d_gene: -

CDR3nt: TGTGCCAGCAGCCAAGACAGGGAGGGTCAGCCCCAGCATTTT
CDR3aa: CASSQDREGQPQHF
v_gene: TRBV3-1
j_gene: TRBJ1-5
abundance: -
d_gene: -

CDR3nt: TGTGCCAGCGGGTACCTTCCGAAAAAGAACACCGGGGAGCTGTTTTTT
CDR3aa: CASGYLPKKNTGELFF
v_gene: TRBV2
j_gene: TRBJ2-2
abundance: -
d_gene: -

CDR3nt: TGCGCCAGCAGCTCAGGGGGCGGGCGTGAAAAACTGTTTTTT
CDR3aa: CASSSGGGREKLFF
v_gene: TRBV5-1
j_gene: TRBJ1-4
abundance: few
d_gene: TRBD1

CDR3nt: TGCAGCGTTGGGGGTAGCAATCAGCCCCAGCATTTT
CDR3aa: CSVGGSNQPQHF
v_gene: TRBV29-1
j_gene: TRBJ1-5
abundance: many
d_gene: -

CDR3nt: TGTGCCAGCAGTTACGTTTTCAGGACCTCTGGGGCCAACGTCCTGACTTTC
CDR3aa: CASSYVFRTSGANVLTF
v_gene: TRBV6-2/TRBV6-3
j_gene: TRBJ2-6
abundance: few
d_gene: -

CDR3nt: TGTGCCAGCAGTTACTCGACAGGGCTAAGAGACACTGAAGCTTTCTTT
CDR3aa: CASSYSTGLRDTEAFF
v_gene: TRBV6-5
j_gene: TRBJ1-1
abundance: few
d_gene: TRBD1

CDR3nt: TGTGCCAGCAGCCAAGATCTTTCTAGGGGTGAGCAGTTCTTC
CDR3aa: CASSQDLSRGEQFF
v_gene: TRBV3-1
j_gene: TRBJ2-1
abundance: -
d_gene: -

CDR3nt: TGTGCCAGCAGTTACTCACCCAACCCCGAAAACATTCAGTACTTC
CDR3aa: CASSYSPNPENIQYF
v_gene: TRBV6-5
j_gene: TRBJ2-4
abundance: -
d_gene: -

CDR3nt: TGTGCCAGCAGCTTAGCTCTTCAAGAGACCCAGTACTTC
CDR3aa: CASSLALQETQYF
v_gene: TRBV7-2
j_gene: TRBJ2-5
abundance: -
d_gene: -

CDR3nt: TGTGCCAGCAGTTTTTTGAGCTCCTACGAGCAGTACTTC
CDR3aa: CASSFLSSYEQYF
v_gene: TRBV12-3/TRBV12-4
j_gene: TRBJ2-7
abundance: -
d_gene: -

CDR3nt: TGTGCCAGCTCACCACGAGTTTCCAGCCTGAACACCGGGGAGCTGTTTTTT
CDR3aa: CASSPRVSSLNTGELFF
v_gene: TRBV18
j_gene: TRBJ2-2
abundance: -
d_gene: -

CDR3nt: TGTGCCAGCAGCCCATCCCGGGTAACCGGGGAGCTGTTTTTT
CDR3aa: CASSPSRVTGELFF
v_gene: TRBV7-2
j_gene: TRBJ2-2
abundance: -
d_gene: -

CDR3nt: TGCAGTGCTTCCGGGACTTTACTTTTTGATACGCAGTATTTT
CDR3aa: CSASGTLLFDTQYF
v_gene: TRBV20-1
j_gene: TRBJ2-3
abundance: -
d_gene: -

CDR3nt: TGCAGCGTTTCTAGCGTAGAAGAGACCCAGTACTTC
CDR3aa: CSVSSVEETQYF
v_gene: TRBV29-1
j_gene: TRBJ2-5
abundance: many
d_gene: -

CDR3nt: TGCGCCAGCAGTGATTCGGCGTCTGGTTCCTACGAGCAGTACTTC
CDR3aa: CASSDSASGSYEQYF
v_gene: TRBV10-2
j_gene: TRBJ2-7
abundance: -
d_gene: -